The 21 T cell receptor beta chains below were found in one sample sequenced in a study of blood T cell repertoires in COVID-19. Assay used: immunoSEQ multiplex PCR; TCRdb lists only in-frame clones, some missing. The sample includes more than 120,000 clones, around 83% of them seen just once. The material sequenced was peripheral blood. These receptors were collected from a human donor with acute or convalescent COVID-19. The donor label of this sample is uncertain.

The rearrangement links TRBV7-8 to TRBJ2-3; 9 bases agree with TRBD2. After removal of 1 base from V and 3 bases from J, the junction contained 11 bases not matched to a gene. Germline V CDR1 and CDR2: SGHVS, FQNEAQ. The CDR3 is 18 residues long. CDR3 nucleotide sequence: TGTGCCAGCAGCTTAGGATTTGGCGGGGGGGCCGGGACAGATACGCAGTATTTT. Its translation: CASSLGFGGGAGTDTQYF.

The V and J genes are TRBV7-2 and TRBJ2-2; 10 nucleotides line up with TRBD1. Trimming at V came to 5 bases and at J to 5 bases, leaving 5 bases not matched to a gene. This CDR3 contains 15 residues. Germline loops: CDR1 SGHTA, CDR2 FQGNSA. The CDR3 nucleotides read TGTGCCAGCAGCCCCGGGACAGGGGAAACCGGGGAGCTGTTTTTT. It encodes CASSPGTGETGELFF.

In this sample, this clone turned up once. The V and J genes are TRBV19 and TRBJ2-5; 10 bases are a match to TRBD2. This CDR3 has 15 residues. The germline gives CDR1 LNHDA, CDR2 SQIVND (reference sequence). The ends lost 4 bases at V and 4 bases at J; junction bases unmatched: 6. In DNA, the CDR3 is TGTGCCAGTAGTAGGCAGTCTAGCGGGAGAGAGACCCAGTACTTC. Amino acids: CASSRQSSGRETQYF.

The chain employs TRBV19 and TRBJ2-7, with a tentative D call TRBD2 (6 bases). The CDR3 has 13 amino acids. Germline V gene lookup returns CDR1 LNHDA and CDR2 SQIVND (reference sequence). Trimming shortened V by 3 bases and J by 6 bases, and 12 bases separated the two germline ends. The CDR3 here is CASSMFGGGEQYV. The CDR3 coding sequence is TGTGCCAGTAGTATGTTTGGGGGAGGCGAGCAGTACGTC.

This chain uses TRBV9 with TRBJ1-2, with a possible D match to TRBD1 (5 bases). Germline V gives CDR1 SGDLS, CDR2 YYNGEE. Trimming took 0 bases from V and 0 from J, leaving 9 bases between them. The CDR3 spans 15 residues. In DNA, the CDR3 is TGTGCCAGCAGCGTAGATACAGGAACTAACTATGGCTACACCTTC. Protein sequence: CASSVDTGTNYGYTF.

The chain combines TRBV23-1 with TRBJ1-5, with D possibly matching TRBD1 (5 bases). TRBV23-1 counts as an open reading frame of uncertain function. The CDR3 runs to 16 residues. The V and J ends lost 3 bases and 2 bases respectively, with 14 bases between them. The DNA of the CDR3 is TGCGCCAGCAGTCACCCACGACAGTCTTGCAATCAGCCCCAGCATTTT. Amino acids: CASSHPRQSCNQPQHF.

This rearrangement joins TRBV5-8 to TRBJ2-7; D might be TRBD1 (6 bases). Germline V lookup: CDR1 SGHTS, CDR2 YDEGEE. CDR3 length: 13 residues. The V end lost 4 bases, the J end lost 7 bases, and 15 bases lay between the germline ends. Written as DNA, the CDR3 is TGTGCCAGCAGCGCAGGGGTTCAGGGAGAGCAGTACTTC. Its translation: CASSAGVQGEQYF.

The rearrangement uses TRBV6-6 and TRBJ1-5; TRBD1 might be the D (6 bases). There are 14 residues in the CDR3. V lost 4 bases, J lost 5 bases, and 12 bases lay in between. The germline V gene has CDR1 MNHNY and CDR2 SVGAGI (reference sequence). The CDR3 coding sequence is TGTGCCAGCAGTTCGGGCAGGGGCGATCAGCCCCAGCATTTT. Residues: CASSSGRGDQPQHF.

The chain links TRBV18 to TRBJ2-4; D remains unclear. The CDR3 is made up of 13 amino acids. CDR1 and CDR2 from the germline V gene are KGHSH and LQKENI. The ends were cut back, 3 bases at V and 2 bases at J, with 5 bases in the middle. DNA for the CDR3: TGTGCCAGCTCACCTCCCTCCAAAAACATTCAGTACTTC. Encoded protein: CASSPPSKNIQYF.

The rearrangement joins TRBV7-3 to TRBJ2-5, with D possibly matching TRBD2 (5 bases). This CDR3 spans 13 amino acids. Germline CDR1 and CDR2: SGHTA and FQGTGA. V gave up 3 bases and J gave up 6 bases, with 11 bases separating them. The CDR3 spells CASSFASRQTQYF. CDR3 DNA sequence: TGTGCCAGCAGCTTCGCTAGCAGGCAGACCCAGTACTTC.

The chain couples TRBV29-1 to TRBJ1-1; D is unclear. Per germline, CDR1 SQVTM and CDR2 ANQGSEA. Trimming cost V 4 bases and J 1 base, with 13 bases left between them. The CDR3 length is 14 residues. The CDR3 DNA reads TGCAGCGTTGGGAACCTAGGGAGGAACACTGAAGCTTTCTTT. Protein sequence: CSVGNLGRNTEAFF.

The chain couples TRBV5-4 to TRBJ2-1, with TRBD2 matching 10 bases. CDR3 length equals 17 residues. V gave up 3 bases and J gave up 9 bases; unmatched junction bases: 15. Germline V CDR1 and CDR2: SGHNT, YYREEE (reference sequence). CDR3 sequence: CASSWPPSGGASREQFF. The CDR3 coding sequence is TGTGCCAGCAGCTGGCCCCCGAGCGGGGGGGCCTCTCGTGAGCAGTTCTTC.

The chain joins TRBV5-4 to TRBJ2-2, with TRBD2 identical over 8 bases. Germline V CDR1 and CDR2: SGHNT, YYREEE (reference sequence). V shed 2 bases and J 1 base; nucleotides not matched to a gene: 10. The CDR3 extends over 18 amino acids. Here the CDR3 reads CASSFAYAGGQNTGELFF. The DNA of the CDR3 is TGTGCCAGCAGCTTTGCGTATGCGGGGGGCCAGAACACCGGGGAGCTGTTTTTT.

The rearrangement joins TRBV7-2 to TRBJ2-6; 7 nucleotides match TRBD1. The CDR3 length is 16 residues. Germline CDR1 is SGHTA and CDR2 is FQGNSA. V lost 2 bases to trimming and J lost 1 base; unmatched junction nucleotides: 2. CDR3 DNA sequence: TGTGCCAGCAGCTTACGACAGGGATCTGGGGCCAACGTCCTGACTTTC. Translating gives CASSLRQGSGANVLTF.

Concerning this clone itself: The sample contains more than one DNA sequence encoding this CDR3. DNA for the CDR3: TGTGCCAGCAGTTACTCCGGGGGCTCTGGGGCCAACGTCCTGACTTTC. As protein: CASSYSGGSGANVLTF. The V call is TRBV6-2 or TRBV6-3, the J call TRBJ2-6; possibly TRBD2 for D (6 bases). Per the germline V gene, CDR1 is MNHEY and CDR2 is SVGEGT. Trimming took off 0 bases at V and 0 bases at J, with 6 bases between the two ends. The CDR3 has 16 residues.

CDR3 residues: CASSSFGQYNEQFF. CDR3 nucleotide sequence: TGTGCCAGCAGCTCCTTCGGTCAATACAATGAGCAGTTCTTC. The rearrangement links TRBV7-2 to TRBJ2-1; D ambiguous. Per the germline V gene, CDR1 is SGHTA and CDR2 is FQGNSA. The length of the CDR3 is 14 residues. The V end lost 4 bases, the J end lost 4 bases, and 11 bases lay between the germline ends.

V and J are TRBV20-1 and TRBJ2-5; D possibly corresponds to TRBD2 (6 bases). The germline CDR1 and CDR2 sequences are DFQATT and SNEGSKA (reference sequence). CDR3 length: 13 amino acids. Between the trimmed V and J ends, which lost 3 bases and 1 base, there was a span of 9 bases. The DNA of the CDR3 is TGCAGTGCTAGTACGGGAGTCCAAGAGACCCAGTACTTC. Residues: CSASTGVQETQYF.

The rearrangement uses TRBV7-2 and TRBJ2-3; 7 nucleotides agree with TRBD1. In germline, CDR1 is SGHTA, CDR2 FQGNSA. The V gene end was trimmed by 3 bases and the J gene end by 0 bases; junction bases not matched to a gene: 9. The CDR3 has 17 amino acids. CDR3 sequence reads: CASSLQPGQISTDTQYF. Here the CDR3 DNA reads TGTGCCAGCAGCTTGCAACCGGGACAGATAAGCACAGATACGCAGTATTTT.

The chain uses TRBV6-2 or TRBV6-3 and TRBJ1-2; 7 bases agree with TRBD1. CDR1 is MNHEY, CDR2 SVGEGT, per germline. The CDR3 has 16 residues. J lost 3 bases, V lost 2 bases, and 9 bases had no gene match. The CDR3 reads CASSYRTGKPDYGYTF. CDR3 nucleotides: TGTGCCAGCAGTTACCGGACAGGAAAGCCGGACTATGGCTACACCTTC.

In DNA, the CDR3 is TGTGCCAGCAGTGAACCCCGGGACAGGCCCTACGAGCAGTACGTC. Translated, it gives CASSEPRDRPYEQYV. This chain uses TRBV6-1 with TRBJ2-7; 8 bases are shared with TRBD1. The CDR3 loop spans 15 amino acids. The germline V gene encodes CDR1 MNHNS and CDR2 SASEGT. J gave up 2 bases and V 2 bases, and 5 bases lay outside the gene matches.

This clone was counted a single time. The rearrangement uses TRBV7-8 and TRBJ2-2; 7 positions match TRBD1. The CDR3 runs 13 residues. Germline CDR1 is SGHVS and CDR2 is FQNEAQ. Unmatched junction bases numbered 4, after V lost 6 bases and J lost 6 bases. The CDR3 DNA sequence: TGTGCCAGCAGACCAGACAGGGCCGGGGAGCTGTTTTTT. Translating gives CASRPDRAGELFF. The whole variable domain, remainder taken from reference TRBV7-8 and TRBJ2-2, is GAGVSQSPRYKVAKRGQDVALRCDPISGHVSLFWYQQALGQGPEFLTYFQNEAQLDKSGLPSDRFFAERPEGSVSTLKIQRTQQEDSAVYLCASRPDRAGELFFGEGSRLTVL.